The source of this T cell receptor (beta chain) is a study of shared clonotypes between healthy human individuals. Study overall: The donor pool was made up of two women and three men aged 18 to 49.

It was on ten immunoSEQ deep assay plates that unsorted PBMC DNA was sequenced. Clones were sequenced by immunoSEQ multiplex PCR, and TCRdb holds only the in-frame ones, with some missing. The data show about 490,000 clones, with around 80% seen just once and approximately 12% held by the top ten. The CDR3 runs 15 residues. Germline V CDR1 and CDR2: MDHEN, SYDVKM. With 5 bases removed from V and 2 bases from J, the gap between germline ends came to 10 bases. This TCR was recovered from a woman in her thirties or forties in good health. Some clones in this sample may be carry-over from other donors' samples. The sequenced sample was PBMCs. The chain uses TRBV28 and TRBJ2-6, with D tentatively TRBD1 (6 bases). Here the CDR3 reads CASSRAGAGANVLTF. CDR3 DNA sequence: TGTGCCAGCAGTCGAGCAGGGGCTGGGGCCAACGTCCTGACTTTC.